This T cell receptor (beta chain) was sequenced for a study of T cell responses to AZD1222 COVID-19 vaccine. Findings and caveats of the study: CD4 TCRs covered the whole spike, strongest at regions 160-218 and 743-854. White British people made up most donors, females outnumbered males, and clonal diversity was possibly underestimated. Close to half of spike-specific TCRs reportedly recognize unmutated variant regions.

Germline values: CDR1 MNHEY, CDR2 SVGAGI. This CDR3 has 13 amino acids. Trimming stripped 6 bases from V and 2 bases from J, with 11 bases between. On this clone itself: Antigen unknown.

Produced via immunoSEQ multiplex PCR; TCRdb's table is partial and in-frame only. The table has roughly 260,000 clones, approximately 95% seen once. This chain uses TRBV6-5 with TRBJ2-7; D is ambiguous. The TCR originated in an adult in good health. Sequencing used peripheral blood, obtained on day 0 of AZD1222 vaccination. CDR3 nucleotide sequence: TGTGCCAGCAGGGGCCCCAGCACCTACGAGCAGTACTTC. Its translation: CASRGPSTYEQYF.